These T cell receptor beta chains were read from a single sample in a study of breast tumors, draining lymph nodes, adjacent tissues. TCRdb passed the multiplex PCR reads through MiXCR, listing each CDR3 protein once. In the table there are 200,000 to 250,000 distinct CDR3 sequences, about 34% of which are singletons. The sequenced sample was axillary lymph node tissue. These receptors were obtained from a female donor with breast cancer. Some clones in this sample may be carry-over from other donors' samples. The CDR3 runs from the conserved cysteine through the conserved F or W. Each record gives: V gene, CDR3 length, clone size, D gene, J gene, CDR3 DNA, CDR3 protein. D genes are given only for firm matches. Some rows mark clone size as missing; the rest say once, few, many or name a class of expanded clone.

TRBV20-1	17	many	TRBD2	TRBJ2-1	TGCAGTGCTAGAGATCGACGGACTAGCGGGGGGGCTCGTGAGCAGTTCTTC	CSARDRRTSGGAREQFF
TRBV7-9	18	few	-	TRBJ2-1	TGTGCCAGCAGCTTAGTAATGGGGGCTTTGCGGGCCATTAATGAGCAGTTCTTC	CASSLVMGALRAINEQFF
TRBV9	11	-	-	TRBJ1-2	TGTGCCAGCAGCCTCGCTAGCGGCTACACCTTC	CASSLASGYTF
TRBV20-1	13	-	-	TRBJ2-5	TGCAGTGCTAGTGGGACAAGCCAAGAGACCCAGTACTTC	CSASGTSQETQYF
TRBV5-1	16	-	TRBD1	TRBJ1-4	TGCGCCAGCAGCTGGACAGGGGATTCAACTAATGAAAAACTGTTTTTT	CASSWTGDSTNEKLFF
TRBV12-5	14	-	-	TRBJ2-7	TGTGCCGGCCCCTTAAGCGTTCAGGGCTACGAGCAGTACTTC	CAGPLSVQGYEQYF
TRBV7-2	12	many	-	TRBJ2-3	TGTGCCAGCAGCTGGCGCACAGATACGCAGTATTTT	CASSWRTDTQYF
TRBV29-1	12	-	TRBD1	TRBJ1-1	TGCAGCGTTGAAGAGGAACAGGGGCGGGCTTTCTTT	CSVEEEQGRAFF
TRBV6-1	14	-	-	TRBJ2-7	TGTGCCAGCAGTGAAGGTTGGGGGGTCCACGAGCAGTACTTC	CASSEGWGVHEQYF
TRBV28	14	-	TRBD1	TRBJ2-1	TGTGCCAGCAGCTGGACAGGGGGTGGGAATGAGCAGTTCTTC	CASSWTGGGNEQFF
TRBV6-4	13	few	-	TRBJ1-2	TGTGCCAGCAGTCAGACAAAACTGGGCGGCTACACCTTC	CASSQTKLGGYTF
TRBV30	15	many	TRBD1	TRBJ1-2	TGTGCCTGGAGGAAGTTTTTGACAGGGCGTATTGGCTACACCTTC	CAWRKFLTGRIGYTF
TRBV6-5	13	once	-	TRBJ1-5	TGTGCCAGCAGGCCCACGGCAGAGCAGCCCCAGCATTTT	CASRPTAEQPQHF
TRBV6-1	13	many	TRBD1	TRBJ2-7	TGTGCCAGCAACATCGACAGGGCCTACGAGCAGTACTTC	CASNIDRAYEQYF
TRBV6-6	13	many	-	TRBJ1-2	TGTGCCAGCCAGGTCGGCCGTAACTATGGCTACACCTTC	CASQVGRNYGYTF
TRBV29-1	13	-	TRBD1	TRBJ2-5	TGCAGCCACCGGGACAGCCGACCGGAGACCCAGTACTTC	CSHRDSRPETQYF
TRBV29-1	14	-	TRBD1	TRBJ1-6	TGCAGCGGCCTTCGGACAGGGGTGAATTCACCCCTCCACTTT	CSGLRTGVNSPLHF
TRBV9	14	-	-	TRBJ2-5	TGTGCCAGCAGCGTAGAAGAGGGCCAAGAGACCCAGTCCTTC	CASSVEEGQETQSF
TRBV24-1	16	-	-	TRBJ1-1	TGTGCCACCAGTTTCCACCCAAACAGGGACTACACTGAAGCTTTCTTT	CATSFHPNRDYTEAFF
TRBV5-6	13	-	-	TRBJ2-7	TGTGCCAGCAGCTTGGTTTTGGCCCACGTGCAGTACTTC	CASSLVLAHVQYF
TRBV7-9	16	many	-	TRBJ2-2	TGTGCCAGCAGCTTCTTTCAGCTCACGGGGACCGGGGAGCTGTTTTTT	CASSFFQLTGTGELFF
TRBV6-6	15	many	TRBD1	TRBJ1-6	TGTGCCAGCAGTCTTCGGACAGGGCAGGATTCACCCCTCCACTTT	CASSLRTGQDSPLHF
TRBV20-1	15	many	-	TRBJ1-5	TGCAGTGCTAGTCGCCGGGACATAATCAATCAGCCCCAGCATTTT	CSASRRDIINQPQHF
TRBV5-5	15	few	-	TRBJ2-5	TGTGCCAGCGATCACCAGACAGCGGCGAGGGAGACCCAGTACTTC	CASDHQTAARETQYF
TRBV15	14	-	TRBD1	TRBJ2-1	TGTGCCACCAGCAGCCAAGTTCCGGGACAGGTGCAGTTCTTC	CATSSQVPGQVQFF